The source of this T cell receptor beta chain is a study of regulatory T cells in long-lasting Graves disease (dated by TCRdb to the early 2020s). Background on the whole study: In the newly diagnosed Graves' disease group, patients had been taking antithyroid drugs for less than 3 months. TCR sequencing covered 13 persistent and around 20 newly diagnosed Graves' disease patients, some 35 samples in total. Peripheral blood TCR sequencing and RNA sequencing compared persistent Graves' disease patients with newly diagnosed Graves' disease patients. The study was conducted in China and was registered as a clinical trial.

From the cysteine up to the phenylalanine, the CDR3 has a length of 14 residues. Of all the DNA, just the CDR3 is kept, 42 bases in frame from base 1. V loses 4 bases, J loses 0 bases, and the germline ends lie 8 bases apart. Sequences SGHRS (CDR1) and YFSETQ (CDR2) are obtained from the germline V gene. Results and caveats for the whole study, not just this receptor: Sequencing and analysis were limited to the TCR beta chain. Peripheral blood alone was examined, since thyroid tissue, which constituted the primary lesion, could not be accessed. The authors noted that the small sample size was a limitation that may lower accuracy. TRBV28, TRBJ1-2 and TRBJ2-5 were preferentially used in persistent disease, while TRBV20-1 and TRBJ2-1 were favored in newly diagnosed disease. Lower TCR Shannon entropy and fewer highly expanded clones were observed in persistent Graves' disease patients than in newly diagnosed patients, which suggested clonal expansion. Persistent patients shared more public clonotypes among themselves (around 2,800) than newly diagnosed patients did (approximately 970).

The protocol used for the library was multiplex PCR. Sequencing was carried out with an Illumina HiSeq 4000. CDR3 regions were amplified by Arm-PCR with iRepertoire HTBI primers to construct TCR beta libraries. Gel purification was performed on PCR products prior to sequencing. The original pipeline was this. Across samples, 60 to 75 TRBV and 15 or so TRBJ segments were identified and used for gene usage analysis of CDR3 amino acid clonotypes. COPE and FqMerger were used to merge the filtered high-quality paired reads into contigs. BLAST was used to align contigs to IMGT TRBV, TRBD and TRBJ reference genes, and CDR3 was defined according to IMGT. Any clonotype with a frequency above 0.1% was counted as a highly expanded clone. Repertoire diversity was measured by Shannon entropy, and V-J evenness by the Gini coefficient. A clonotype found in more than one individual was treated as public. TCRdb applied fastp at Q25 and MiXCR to the public reads, then kept only in-frame beta chains. Every entry covers one CDR3 protein and lists the most common genes and DNA from its rows. TCRdb's processing, not the study's, gives the V and J calls here. The sample records under 500,000 distinct CDR3 sequences, 16% of which are singletons. Approximately 12% of the sample goes to the ten largest clones.

As concerns this clonotype: Its recognized antigen is unknown. No much larger clone exists at a distance of one base, and base qualities are not known.

Reading the label with the study, this specimen's time point is: newly diagnosed GD, antithyroid drugs for less than 3 months. For both TCR sequencing and RNA sequencing, RNA was extracted from PBMCs using TRIzol. Graves' disease was diagnosed according to American Thyroid Association guidelines. Patients were recruited from an endocrinology department in Xi'an, China. From each patient, around 8.3 milliliters of peripheral blood was collected into an EDTA anticoagulant tube. PBMCs were isolated by Ficoll Paque Plus density gradient separation without further T cell sorting. An Agilent 2100 Bioanalyzer and agarose gel were used to check RNA quality, while a NanoDrop 2000 measured RNA concentration. This same sample was also part of a study on T cells in Graves' hyperthyroidism and ophthalmopathy. As the second study states: A patient counted as having stable Graves' hyperthyroidism if no progression to ophthalmopathy occurred over 18 months of follow-up. Hyperthyroidism patients were newly diagnosed, with disease duration under 2 months, and aged 18 to 65 years. The study excluded patients with uncontrolled infections, other autoimmune diseases, pregnancy or lactation. Diagnoses relied on clinical symptoms, serum thyroxine and TRAb, thyroid ultrasound and orbital computed tomography. The TCR CDR3 was subjected to a first round of RT-PCR using the HTBI primer set and the Qiagen OneStep RT-PCR kit. Most expanded thyroid clonotypes (frequency above 0.001) were also detected in blood, a finding suggesting that blood repertoires may reflect thyroid immune responses. Ophthalmopathy was separated from stable hyperthyroidism by a 13 V-J signature model, with over 85% sensitivity and 81% to 82% specificity obtained in cross-validation and 80%/75% obtained in testing. In validation, progression to ophthalmopathy was predicted by the model with almost 71% sensitivity and about 72% specificity, a median of approximately 7.1 months before onset. TCR V-J signatures able to tell the groups apart were searched for in a discovery cohort of 90 to 100 patients, of whom 43 had Graves' ophthalmopathy and roughly 59 had stable Graves' hyperthyroidism. Prospective prediction of ophthalmopathy was tested in an independent validation cohort of fewer than 20 hyperthyroidism patients and around 16 patients who later progressed to ophthalmopathy. The 100 discovery patients were divided at random into training and test sets in a 7:3 ratio. In six Graves' hyperthyroidism patients, the study also compared T-cell repertoires from thyroid tissue with T-cell repertoires from blood. Following sampling, methimazole starting at 30 mg daily was given to hyperthyroidism patients, and high-dose intravenous methylprednisolone was given to ophthalmopathy patients. Libraries were constructed in a second round of multiplex PCR, after which size selection and purification were performed. Paired-end sequencing of the libraries was performed with 100 bp reads on an Illumina HiSeq2000. SOAPnuke was used to process the raw data, throwing out any read that contained adapters or uncalled bases, had a mean Phred below 15, or lacked an exact constant-primer or identifier match. COPE v1.2.5 was used to merge high-quality paired reads, and clonotypes were defined as unique nucleotide sequences. MiTCR v1.1 was used to align clonotypes to the IMGT TRBV, TRBD and TRBJ reference segments. Only V-J combinations with frequency above 0.0001, covering about 99% of repertoires, were analysed. The TCS score was defined as the ratio of F50 (clonal expansion) to E x V (chaos), calculated using BLOSUM62-based TCRdist between CDR3 peptides within each V-J. Welch's t-statistics and random forest reduced roughly 530 V-J features to about 12, which were used in a naive Bayes classifier (R e1071). No statistical method was used to set the sample size in advance, and investigators knew the group allocation. The paper reports TCR Vbeta CDR3 sequencing of roughly 140 peripheral blood samples: 40 to 45 ophthalmopathy, fewer than 80 hyperthyroidism and approximately 17 progressor patients.

Rearrangement joined TRBV5-1 to TRBJ2-4, with the D segment identity uncertain. This specimen consisted of peripheral blood mononuclear cells (PBMCs), obtained at new diagnosis, from a patient treated with antithyroid drugs. The receptor was derived from a woman under 40 with Graves disease. Donor details come from another sample of the same person, matched by shared clones. The DNA sequence reads TGCGCCAGCAGCGTGACAATAGCCAAAAACATTCAGTACTTC. It translates as CASSVTIAKNIQYF.